Listed here are 8 T cell receptor beta chains from one sample, sequenced in a study of blood T cell repertoires in COVID-19. Generated by immunoSEQ multiplex PCR, the TCRdb table keeps only in-frame clones and is missing some. The sample includes some 97,000 clones, approximately 86% of them seen just once. The specimen sequenced was peripheral blood. These receptors all stem from a human donor in a cohort sampled during active COVID-19.

This clone was picked up one time. This chain uses TRBV12-3 or TRBV12-4 with TRBJ2-7; D gene unclear. Trimming removed 5 bases at V and 4 bases at J, with 9 bases between. The CDR3 spans 12 residues. Here the CDR3 reads CASSPPGYEQYF. The CDR3 DNA sequence: TGTGCCAGCAGTCCCCCCGGTTACGAGCAGTACTTC.

V and J are TRBV6-6 and TRBJ1-5; TRBD1 matches 9 bases. Trimming removed 6 bases from V and 2 bases from J; junction bases left unmatched: 8. This CDR3 has 16 residues. Germline V gives CDR1 MNHNY, CDR2 SVGAGI (reference sequence). The CDR3 reads CASSRRGQGRNQPQHF. The CDR3 region has the DNA TGTGCCAGCAGCAGAAGGGGACAGGGACGCAATCAGCCCCAGCATTTT.

This clone appeared a few times. The chain joins TRBV11-2 to TRBJ2-1, with 7 bases matching TRBD1. The CDR3 covers 17 residues. Per germline, CDR1 SGHAT and CDR2 FQNNGV. Unmatched junction bases numbered 15, after V lost 1 base and J lost 9 bases. The CDR3 DNA sequence: TGTGCCAGCAGCTTAGGGTACAGGGGCGCTAGGTCGAGTGAGCAGTTCTTC. This gives the protein CASSLGYRGARSSEQFF.

V and J are TRBV7-3 and TRBJ2-1; 10 bases align to TRBD2. Germline CDR1 is SGHTA and CDR2 is FQGTGA. The CDR3 is 17 amino acids. Unmatched junction bases numbered 11, after V lost 5 bases and J lost 4 bases. The CDR3 DNA follows: TGTGCCAGCAGCCCGGGGAGCGGGAGGGCGGAATACAATGAGCAGTTCTTC. Amino acids: CASSPGSGRAEYNEQFF.

V usage is TRBV4-1 and J usage is TRBJ2-1; a weak D match, TRBD2 (6 bases). The CDR3 has 16 amino acids. Trimming cost V 4 bases and J 4 bases, with 17 bases left between them. The germline CDR1 and CDR2 sequences are MGHRA and YSYEKL. The chain's CDR3 is CASSPQGLRLYNEQFF. Written as DNA, the CDR3 is TGCGCCAGCAGCCCCCAGGGACTTCGACTTTACAATGAGCAGTTCTTC.

This rearrangement joins TRBV4-3 to TRBJ2-1, with D possibly matching TRBD1 (6 bases). Trimming shortened V by 1 base and J by 0 bases, and 10 bases separated the two germline ends. This CDR3 has 16 residues. The germline CDR1 and CDR2 sequences are LGHNA and YSLEER. CDR3 nucleotides: TGCGCCAGCAGCCAAGGAACAGGGCCCTCCTACAATGAGCAGTTCTTC. It is translated as CASSQGTGPSYNEQFF.

This clone was seen a single time. The gene calls are TRBV4-1 and TRBJ1-2; the D is unclear. CDR3 length equals 13 residues. Germline V CDR1 and CDR2: MGHRA, YSYEKL. Deletions cut 0 bases from V and 3 bases from J, with 5 bases between. The CDR3 region has the DNA TGCGCCAGCAGCCAAGAGCGCGACTATGGCTACACCTTC. Its translation: CASSQERDYGYTF.

V is TRBV18 and J is TRBJ1-1, with 8 bases that match TRBD1. V lost 4 bases, J lost 1 base, and 5 bases stayed unmatched. The germline V gene encodes CDR1 KGHSH and CDR2 LQKENI. The CDR3 loop spans 15 amino acids. As DNA, the CDR3 is TGTGCCAGCTCACGAGCCGGGACAGGGAACACTGAAGCTTTCTTT. Protein: CASSRAGTGNTEAFF.